These 7 T cell receptor beta chains were all obtained from the same sample, sequenced in a study of T cells after yellow fever vaccination. TCRdb recomputed calls from the 5' RACE reads with MiXCR, one row per CDR3 protein. Of about 220,000 distinct CDR3 sequences listed, 6% to 8% are singletons. The specimen was CD4+ T cells sorted from PBMCs, collected on the day of the yellow fever booster vaccination. All receptors come from a man younger than 45 who received the YFV17D yellow fever vaccine.

This clonotype showed up just a few times. The chain recombines TRBV7-2 with TRBJ2-5; 7 nucleotides line up with TRBD2. After removal of 4 bases from V and 5 bases from J, the junction contained 7 bases not matched to a gene. Germline loops: CDR1 SGHTA, CDR2 FQGNSA. CDR3 length: 14 amino acids. This CDR3 reads CASSSGGGPETQYF. The CDR3 DNA reads TGTGCCAGCAGCTCGGGGGGAGGGCCGGAGACCCAGTACTTC.

This clonotype was recorded many times. The rearrangement uses TRBV11-2 and TRBJ2-7; D not certain. Germline values: CDR1 SGHAT, CDR2 FQNNGV. This CDR3 contains 18 residues. V lost 5 bases, J lost 0 bases, and 23 bases lay in between. The CDR3 loop reads CASSEGIKTPTSSYEQYF. The DNA of the CDR3 is TGTGCCAGCAGCGAAGGAATAAAGACGCCGACCAGCTCCTACGAGCAGTACTTC.

The chain employs TRBV11-2 and TRBJ2-5, with 12 bases matching TRBD2. From germline, CDR1 is SGHAT and CDR2 FQNNGV. This CDR3 contains 20 residues. With V trimmed by 2 bases and J by 0 bases, 13 bases remained unmatched. CDR3 nucleotide sequence: TGTGCCAGCAGCTTACTAGTACGGACTAGCGGGACTTCGTACCAAGAGACCCAGTACTTC. Translation: CASSLLVRTSGTSYQETQYF.

This clonotype was recorded a few times. J is TRBJ2-5 and V is TRBV6-5, with a tentative D call TRBD1 (6 bases). This CDR3 spans 12 amino acids. Germline CDR1 is MNHEY and CDR2 is SVGAGI. Trimming took off 6 bases at V and 5 bases at J, with 10 bases between the two ends. CDR3 nucleotides: TGTGCCAGCAGGGGGGCCGGGGAGACCCAGTACTTC. Its translation is CASRGAGETQYF.

This clonotype occurred a few times. The CDR3 sequence: CASSPRGKTQYF. The CDR3 DNA follows: TGTGCCAGCAGCCCACGGGGAAAGACCCAGTACTTC. The gene calls are TRBV12-3 or TRBV12-4 and TRBJ2-5; tentative D call: TRBD2 (5 bases). This CDR3 has 12 residues. V lost 6 bases and J lost 6, with 11 bases in between.

This clonotype has a handful of counts. This chain connects TRBV6-1 to TRBJ1-2; D gene unclear. The germline CDR1 and CDR2 sequences are MNHNS and SASEGT. The V gene lost 5 bases and the J gene lost 8 bases, with 18 bases spanning the gap. This CDR3 has 14 amino acids. This chain's CDR3 is CASSRTGSPMGYTF. CDR3 coding DNA: TGTGCCAGCAGTCGGACCGGTAGTCCCATGGGCTACACCTTC.

In this sample, this clonotype turned up a few times. The CDR3 nucleotides read TGTGCCAGCAGCTTAGGGGACAGGAACTACGAGCAGTACTTC. It codes for CASSLGDRNYEQYF. The genes are TRBV5-6 and TRBJ2-7, with 8 bases lining up with TRBD1. J lost 3 bases, V lost 2 bases, and 4 bases had no gene match. Per the germline V gene, CDR1 is SGHDT and CDR2 is YYEEEE. The CDR3 length is 14 residues.